What follows describes a single T cell receptor beta chain. In the study's own analysis: Reference gene primer amplification gave nucleated cell count estimates. Some clones are missing from TCRdb's copy, which holds only in-frame ones; the method was immunoSEQ multiplex PCR. V and J calls and clone size come straight from that table; D and trimming were deduced from the DNA. The data hold around 270,000 clones, with roughly 89% observed a single time. This sample is part of a study of blood T cell repertoires in COVID-19. About the study: There were acute and convalescent COVID-19 samples, and they came from the United States, Italy and Spain. From T cells, B-cell-depleted T cells, or PBMCs came the material, which was cDNA or gDNA.

The germline V and J ends were trimmed by 4 bases and 6 bases, with 22 bases remaining between them. The CDR3 loop spans 17 amino acids. The source is a man aged 35 to 55 with acute or convalescent COVID-19. The chain joins TRBV5-3 to TRBJ2-2, with D unclear. TRBV5-3 is reported as an ORF; its role is uncertain. Material: peripheral blood. The CDR3 reads CARSRHLSGSGPGELFF. The CDR3, as DNA: TGTGCCAGAAGCCGGCATCTATCCGGGTCTGGTCCCGGGGAGCTGTTTTTT.